Below are 24 T cell receptor beta chains sequenced from a single sample in a study of blood T cell repertoires in COVID-19. Only in-frame clones appear in the TCRdb table, and some are missing; sequencing was by immunoSEQ multiplex PCR. This table has around 300,000 clones, roughly 86% appearing once. Sample: PBMCs or T cells enriched from blood (not recorded which). These receptors came from a woman aged 18-35 years who had recovered from COVID-19.

This clone was seen only a few times. The chain links TRBV19 to TRBJ2-6, with D tentatively TRBD1 (6 bases). CDR1 LNHDA and CDR2 SQIVND come from the germline V gene (reference sequence). CDR3 length: 13 residues. The V gene lost 9 bases and the J gene lost 2 bases, with 8 bases spanning the gap. CDR3 nucleotide sequence: TGTGCCAGCAGGGGACCTGGGGCCAACGTCCTGACTTTC. This gives the protein CASRGPGANVLTF.

V usage is TRBV7-3 and J usage is TRBJ2-5, with a tentative D call TRBD2 (6 bases). In germline, CDR1 is SGHTA, CDR2 FQGTGA. V lost 6 bases and J lost 1, with 18 bases in between. The CDR3 length is 16 residues. This CDR3 reads CASSPIGGKSQETQYF. The CDR3, as DNA: TGTGCCAGCAGTCCAATAGGCGGGAAGAGCCAAGAGACCCAGTACTTC.

The rearrangement joins TRBV3-1 (or the pseudogene TRBV3-2) to TRBJ2-5; 14 nucleotides agree with TRBD2. Germline loops: CDR1 LGHDT, CDR2 YNNKEL (reference sequence). CDR3 length: 17 amino acids. Trimming removed 3 bases from V and 5 bases from J; junction bases left unmatched: 8. The CDR3 region has the DNA TGTGCCAGCAGCCATGAGACTAGCGGGAGGGCCCGGGAGACCCAGTACTTC. Amino acid sequence: CASSHETSGRARETQYF.

The chain couples TRBV5-5 to TRBJ2-3; the D is unclear. With 0 bases removed from V and 3 bases from J, the gap between germline ends came to 11 bases. Germline values: CDR1 SGHKS, CDR2 YYEKEE (reference sequence). This CDR3 is 15 amino acids long. Here the CDR3 reads CASSLDGPGTDTQYF. The DNA of the CDR3 is TGTGCCAGCAGCTTGGACGGCCCGGGTACAGATACGCAGTATTTT.

DNA for the CDR3: TGCGCCAGCAGCGAGGATGGCAGGGGCTATGGCTACACCTTC. This gives the protein CASSEDGRGYGYTF. The chain is built from TRBV5-1 and TRBJ1-2; the D gene is possibly TRBD1 (6 bases). Germline V gives CDR1 SGHRS, CDR2 YFSETQ. V lost 4 bases to trimming and J lost 4 bases, with 14 bases between them. The CDR3 contains 14 residues.

The genes are TRBV27 and TRBJ1-5, with D unclear. The CDR3 is made up of 13 amino acids. Between the trimmed V and J ends, which lost 5 bases and 2 bases, there was a span of 7 bases. Germline V gene sequence: CDR1 MNHEY, CDR2 SMNVEV (reference sequence). The CDR3 DNA is TGTGCCAGCAGTCTTACGGGCAATCAGCCCCAGCATTTT. The encoded protein is CASSLTGNQPQHF.

The chain employs TRBV3-1 (or the pseudogene TRBV3-2) and TRBJ2-7, with D unclear. This CDR3 contains 14 residues. The V end lost 0 bases, the J end lost 2 bases, and 8 bases lay between the germline ends. Germline CDR1 and CDR2: LGHDT and YNNKEL (reference sequence). CDR3: CASSQESKTYEQYF. The CDR3 DNA is TGTGCCAGCAGCCAAGAATCTAAAACCTACGAGCAGTACTTC.

The rearrangement joins TRBV4-1 to TRBJ2-5; 10 nucleotides align to TRBD2. This CDR3 is built from 14 residues. Germline V gives CDR1 MGHRA, CDR2 YSYEKL. Trimming removed 6 bases from V and 4 bases from J; junction bases left unmatched: 5. Here the CDR3 DNA reads TGCGCCAGCAGTCTAGCGGGAGTCGGAGAGACCCAGTACTTC. Protein sequence: CASSLAGVGETQYF.

V gene TRBV18 combines with J gene TRBJ2-7, with 7 bases lining up with TRBD1. Germline values: CDR1 KGHSH, CDR2 LQKENI. With V trimmed by 4 bases and J by 2 bases, 5 bases remained unmatched. The CDR3 has 14 amino acids. The CDR3 loop reads CASSQGDRAYEQYF. The CDR3 DNA sequence: TGTGCCAGCTCACAAGGCGACAGGGCCTACGAGCAGTACTTC.

This clone was picked up a small number of times. The chain links TRBV30 to TRBJ1-4; D gene ambiguous. Germline lookup yields CDR1 GTSNPN and CDR2 SVGIG (reference sequence). This CDR3 comprises 14 residues. The ends were cut back, 8 bases at V and 8 bases at J, with 21 bases in the middle. CDR3 bases: TGTGCCCCCCTTCCAACTAGGGTACGAGAAAAACTGTTTTTT. Amino acids: CAPLPTRVREKLFF.

Here the CDR3 reads CASSQAGADSSYNEQFF. The DNA for the CDR3 is TGTGCCAGCAGCCAAGCGGGTGCGGACAGCTCCTACAATGAGCAGTTCTTC. The rearrangement uses TRBV3-1 (or the pseudogene TRBV3-2) and TRBJ2-1; weak D call: TRBD1 (6 bases). The CDR3 covers 17 residues. V lost 1 base to trimming and J lost 0 bases, with 13 bases between them. Germline CDR1 LGHDT, CDR2 YNNKEL (reference sequence).

This chain joins TRBV15 and TRBJ1-3; 11 bases align to TRBD1. The germline V gene has CDR1 LNHNV and CDR2 YYDKDF (reference sequence). CDR3 length equals 16 residues. The trim removed 3 bases at V and 4 bases at J, leaving 5 bases unmatched. CDR3 sequence (DNA): TGTGCCACCAGCAGGGACAGGGGGCAACCCGGAAACACCATATATTTT. Translation gives CATSRDRGQPGNTIYF.

This sequence joins TRBV5-8 and TRBJ1-1; D is unclear. Trimming removed 3 bases from V and 10 bases from J, with 16 bases in between. The CDR3 totals 13 residues. CDR1 is SGHTS, CDR2 YDEGEE, per germline. This CDR3 reads CASSWAGNLIAFF. CDR3 coding DNA: TGTGCCAGCAGCTGGGCCGGGAATTTAATAGCTTTCTTT.

V is TRBV6-1 and J is TRBJ2-3; TRBD2 matches at 8 bases. Germline CDR1 MNHNS, CDR2 SASEGT. The CDR3 totals 16 residues. V lost 3 bases and J lost 0; bases outside the gene matches: 5. The CDR3 region is CASSEVLAGSTDTQYF. Here the CDR3 DNA reads TGTGCCAGCAGTGAGGTTCTAGCGGGCAGCACAGATACGCAGTATTTT.

In DNA, the CDR3 is TGTGCCAGCTCACTACGGACAGGGGAGGTCACTGAAGCTTTCTTT. Translation gives CASSLRTGEVTEAFF. The rearrangement joins TRBV18 to TRBJ1-1; 9 bases are a match to TRBD1. In germline, CDR1 is KGHSH, CDR2 LQKENI. The CDR3 is 15 residues long. J was trimmed by 4 bases and V by 4 bases; bases with no gene match: 7.

The V call is TRBV27, the J call TRBJ2-1; 8 bases map to TRBD2. The ends lost 6 bases at V and 9 bases at J; junction bases unmatched: 13. The CDR3 spans 15 residues. CDR1 and CDR2 from the germline V gene are MNHEY and SMNVEV (reference sequence). The CDR3 DNA sequence: TGTGCCAGCAGCCCTCCCGCGGGGGGCGATGCTGAGCAGTTCTTC. It encodes CASSPPAGGDAEQFF.

The V gene is TRBV4-2, the J gene TRBJ2-1; 13 nucleotides align to TRBD2. Germline values: CDR1 LGHNA, CDR2 YNFKEQ. After removal of 4 bases from V and 10 bases from J, the junction contained 4 bases not matched to a gene. The CDR3 runs to 14 residues. The CDR3 reads CASSPGLAGDEQFF. CDR3 nucleotide sequence: TGTGCCAGCAGCCCCGGACTAGCGGGAGACGAGCAGTTCTTC.

V usage is TRBV7-9 and J usage is TRBJ1-1; D perhaps matches TRBD1 (5 bases). CDR1 is SEHNR, CDR2 FQNEAQ, per germline (reference sequence). V lost 3 bases and J 1 base, leaving 9 bases between the germline ends. The CDR3 has 14 amino acids. DNA for the CDR3: TGTGCCAGCAGCTTCCAGGGCGCGAACACTGAAGCTTTCTTT. It translates to CASSFQGANTEAFF.

This chain links TRBV18 with TRBJ2-4; 9 bases are a match to TRBD1. The CDR3 is made up of 14 amino acids. V shed 2 bases, J shed 7 bases, and the junction held 3 bases outside the gene matches. CDR1 and CDR2 from the germline V gene are KGHSH and LQKENI. CDR3 sequence (DNA): TGTGCCAGCTCACCAGGGACAGGGAGGAACATTCAGTACTTC. This sequence encodes CASSPGTGRNIQYF.

This clone came up once. The chain recombines TRBV7-2 with TRBJ1-2; tentatively, D is TRBD1 (6 bases). The germline V gene encodes CDR1 SGHTA and CDR2 FQGNSA. There are 16 residues in the CDR3. Between the trimmed V and J ends, which lost 5 bases and 4 bases, there was a span of 20 bases. The CDR3 spells CASSPRGGAPGYGYTF. CDR3 coding DNA: TGTGCCAGCAGCCCCCGGGGGGGGGCTCCAGGCTATGGCTACACCTTC.

This chain uses TRBV7-3 with TRBJ2-7; tentative D call: TRBD1 (5 bases). Germline values: CDR1 SGHTA, CDR2 FQGTGA. The germline V and J ends were trimmed by 0 bases and 3 bases, with 12 bases remaining between them. The CDR3 has 15 amino acids. In DNA form, the CDR3 reads TGTGCCAGCAGCTTAACTACAGGACCTTACTACGAGCAGTACTTC. It specifies CASSLTTGPYYEQYF.

The table lists this clone with a count of one. The rearrangement links TRBV5-4 to TRBJ2-5, with TRBD2 identical over 14 bases. With 4 bases clipped from V and 4 bases from J, the junction kept 6 bases outside the gene matches. This CDR3 contains 16 residues. Germline CDR1 is SGHNT and CDR2 is YYREEE (reference sequence). The CDR3 protein is CASSGMTSGRGETQYF. CDR3 coding DNA: TGTGCCAGCAGCGGAATGACTAGCGGGAGGGGAGAGACCCAGTACTTC. Full variable domain (rest looked up from reference TRBV5-4 and TRBJ2-5): ETGVTQSPTHLIKTRGQQVTLRCSSQSGHNTVSWYQQALGQGPQFIFQYYREEENGRGNFPPRFSGLQFPNYSSELNVNALELDDSALYLCASSGMTSGRGETQYFGPGTRLLVL.

J is TRBJ1-5 and V is TRBV7-9; D uncertain. Germline V gives CDR1 SEHNR, CDR2 FQNEAQ (reference sequence). The CDR3 covers 14 residues. Trimming took 4 bases from V and 2 from J, leaving 9 bases between them. The chain's CDR3 is CASSYAEGNQPQHF. Written as DNA, the CDR3 is TGTGCCAGCAGCTATGCGGAGGGCAATCAGCCCCAGCATTTT.

The chain couples TRBV7-2 to TRBJ1-4; 9 nucleotides agree with TRBD1. In germline, CDR1 is SGHTA, CDR2 FQGNSA. The V segment lost 4 bases and the J segment 8 bases; nucleotides outside the gene matches: 8. The CDR3 is 15 amino acids. The DNA of the CDR3 is TGTGCCAGCAGCTCGCGACAGGGGGTACGCGAAAAACTGTTTTTT. Translating gives CASSSRQGVREKLFF.